A single sample is the source of the 16 T cell receptor beta chains below, sequenced in a study of CXCR3-negative and CXCR3-positive naive CD8 T cells (dated by TCRdb to about 2019). Data came from a NextSeq 550. The Human TCR Profiling Kit (MiLaboratory) was used to prepare UMI-labeled 5' RACE TRB cDNA libraries. The reads went through TCRdb reprocessing, and each CDR3 protein sequence gets one entry with no DNA. The sample's table covers 45,000 to 65,000 distinct CDR3 sequences. Approximately 1.4% of the sample goes to the ten largest clones. Sequenced: naive CXCR3- CD8+ T cells from blood. The cell subset or site label, as the study defines it: CD45RO-CCR7+CD27+CD95- naive CD8+ T cells lacking CXCR3 (TNR3-). All receptors derive from a human donor in good health. Some clones in this sample may be carry-over from other donors' samples.

The chain carries TRBV10-1 and TRBJ2-2; TCRdb gives TRBD1 as the D gene, but with no DNA this cannot be confirmed. This CDR3 contains 14 residues. CDR1 is WNHNN, CDR2 SYGVQD, per germline (reference sequence). The chain's CDR3 is CARRSRENAGELFF.

This chain joins TRBV4-1 and TRBJ2-7; checking the TCRdb D call of TRBD1 is not possible without DNA. The CDR3 covers 13 residues. The germline V gene has CDR1 MGHRA and CDR2 YSYEKL. Here the CDR3 reads CASSAGYSYEQYF.

The chain links TRBV7-9 to TRBJ2-7; the D call of TRBD2 rests on TCRdb alone, since no DNA is present to check it. The CDR3 is 17 residues long. Germline lookup yields CDR1 SEHNR and CDR2 FQNEAQ (reference sequence). Here the CDR3 reads CASSLAVSAGGPYEQYF.

The chain uses TRBV29-1 and TRBJ2-5; TCRdb's D call, TRBD1, is unchecked because there is no DNA. Germline V gene lookup returns CDR1 SQVTM and CDR2 ANQGSEA. The CDR3 length is 17 residues. The CDR3 spells CSAPGWGQDHPGETQYF.

Here the CDR3 reads CASRLQDRVNEQFF. The V gene is TRBV7-9, the J gene TRBJ2-1; checking the TCRdb D call of TRBD1 is not possible without DNA. Germline V gene sequence: CDR1 SEHNR, CDR2 FQNEAQ (reference sequence). CDR3 length equals 14 residues. Looking up the rest from reference TRBV7-9 and TRBJ2-1 gives the full variable domain: DTGVSQNPRHKITKRGQNVTFRCDPISEHNRLYWYRQTLGQGPEFLTYFQNEAQLEKSRLLSDRFSAERPKGSFSTLEIQRTEQGDSAMYLCASRLQDRVNEQFFGPGTRLTVL.

This chain connects TRBV7-9 to TRBJ1-6. The CDR3 runs 15 residues. Germline V gene lookup returns CDR1 SEHNR and CDR2 FQNEAQ (reference sequence). CDR3 loop: CASSLEDFYNSPLHF.

The CDR3 loop is CASSHVGGGEQFF. The genes are TRBV13 and TRBJ2-1; TCRdb indicates TRBD1, and absent DNA this call remains unverified. The CDR3 extends over 13 amino acids. Germline V gene data show CDR1 as PRHDT and CDR2 as FYEKMQ (reference sequence).

The chain links TRBV5-1 to TRBJ2-1. Germline V lookup: CDR1 SGHRS, CDR2 YFSETQ. The CDR3 runs to 15 residues. The CDR3 sequence is CASSLPSGVYNEQFF. The full variable domain, completed using reference TRBV5-1 and TRBJ2-1, is KAGVTQTPRYLIKTRGQQVTLSCSPISGHRSVSWYQQTPGQGLQFLFEYFSETQRNKGNFPGRFSGRQFSNSRSEMNVSTLELGDSALYLCASSLPSGVYNEQFFGPGTRLTVL.

The rearrangement uses TRBV12-3 or TRBV12-4 and TRBJ2-7; the TCRdb D gene call, TRBD1, has no DNA to confirm it. The CDR3 runs 15 residues. CDR3 sequence: CASSYHALGIFEQYF.

The CDR3 sequence: CASSLSGSYEQYF. The V and J genes are TRBV7-6 and TRBJ2-7. Per the germline V gene, CDR1 is SGHVS and CDR2 is FNYEAQ. The CDR3 has 13 residues. Filled out from reference TRBV7-6 and TRBJ2-7, the complete variable domain reads GAGVSQSPRYKVTKRGQDVALRCDPISGHVSLYWYRQALGQGPEFLTYFNYEAQQDKSGLPNDRFSAERPEGSISTLTIQRTEQRDSAMYRCASSLSGSYEQYFGPGTRLTVT.

The genes are TRBV19 and TRBJ2-1; TCRdb reports TRBD1, a call that lacks DNA to check it against. The CDR3 length is 14 residues. Looked up from germline, CDR1 is LNHDA and CDR2 is SQIVND (reference sequence). CDR3 loop: CASTPWGGYNEQFF.

The chain links TRBV6-4 to TRBJ2-2. This CDR3 is built from 14 residues. The germline V gene has CDR1 MRHNA and CDR2 SNTAGT. CDR3 protein: CASSVAATAGELFF.

CDR3 sequence: CASNGGGFGYTF. The gene calls are TRBV12-3 or TRBV12-4 and TRBJ1-2; TCRdb returns TRBD1, unconfirmable since there is no DNA. There are 12 residues in the CDR3.

This sequence joins TRBV6-2 or TRBV6-3 and TRBJ2-5; the D call of TRBD2 rests on TCRdb alone, since no DNA is present to check it. The CDR3 extends over 15 amino acids. Per the germline V gene, CDR1 is MNHEY and CDR2 is SVGEGT. CDR3 in amino acids: CASSSAGSYQETQYF.

CDR3 protein: CASSFLPRLVPYNEQFF. This chain uses TRBV27 with TRBJ2-1; absent DNA, TCRdb's TRBD2 call cannot be checked. The CDR3 extends over 17 amino acids. Germline V CDR1 and CDR2: MNHEY, SMNVEV (reference sequence).

The chain is built from TRBV27 and TRBJ2-2; TCRdb designates TRBD1, a call that cannot be tested without DNA. CDR3 length: 16 residues. The germline gives CDR1 MNHEY, CDR2 SMNVEV (reference sequence). CDR3 loop: CASSLGTGNMAGELFF.